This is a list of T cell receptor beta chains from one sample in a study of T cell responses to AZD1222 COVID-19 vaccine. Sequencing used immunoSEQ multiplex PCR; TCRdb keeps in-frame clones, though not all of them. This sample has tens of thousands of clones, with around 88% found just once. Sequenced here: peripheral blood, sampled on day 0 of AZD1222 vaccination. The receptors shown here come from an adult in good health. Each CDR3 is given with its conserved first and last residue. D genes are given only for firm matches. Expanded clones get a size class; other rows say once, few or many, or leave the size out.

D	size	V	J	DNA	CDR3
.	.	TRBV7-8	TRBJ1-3	TGTGCCAGCGGCGGGAGTACGGGAAACACCATATATTTT	CASGGSTGNTIYF
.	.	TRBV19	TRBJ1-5	TGTGCCAGTAGTCCGAGACAGATAGGCGCCAATCAGCCCCAGCATTTT	CASSPRQIGANQPQHF
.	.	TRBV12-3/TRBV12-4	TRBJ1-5	TGTGCCAGCAGTTTATTGGGAAATCAGCCCCAGCATTTT	CASSLLGNQPQHF
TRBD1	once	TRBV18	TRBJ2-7	TGTGCCAGCTCACCGCCCCCGGGACAGGGGGTGGAAGAGCAGTACTTC	CASSPPPGQGVEEQYF
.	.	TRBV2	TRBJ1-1	TGTGCCAGCAGTGAAGATAGAGACACTGAAGCTTTCTTT	CASSEDRDTEAFF
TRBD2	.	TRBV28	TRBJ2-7	TGTGCCAGCAGCACTCATTCGCCGGGACTAGCATCCTACGAGCAGTACTTC	CASSTHSPGLASYEQYF
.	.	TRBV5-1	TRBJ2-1	TGCGCCAGCAGCACCGGAGGAGGGGCCTTTAGCAGTGAGCAGTTCTTC	CASSTGGGAFSSEQFF
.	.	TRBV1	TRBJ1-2	TGCACCAGCAGCCAAGGACGACCCAGGGTTCCTGGCTACACCTTC	CTSSQGRPRVPGYTF
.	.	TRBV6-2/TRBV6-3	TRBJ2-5	TGTGCCAGCAGTTACTCGTCTAGTGATGTGGAGACCCAGTACTTC	CASSYSSSDVETQYF
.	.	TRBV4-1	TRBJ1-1	TGCGCCAGCAGCCATACGATAGGGGGATCCACTGAAGCTTTCTTT	CASSHTIGGSTEAFF
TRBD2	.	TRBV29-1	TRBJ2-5	TGCAGCGTGCGAGCGGGAGTGCTCGGGGAGACCCAGTACTTC	CSVRAGVLGETQYF
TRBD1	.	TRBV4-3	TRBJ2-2	TGCGCCAGCAGCCCTCATGCCCCGGGACAGGTCTTGGGCGGGGAGCTGTTTTTT	CASSPHAPGQVLGGELFF
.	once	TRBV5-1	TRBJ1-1	TGCGCCAGCAGCTTGGCTGGGGGGCAAAAAGAAGCTTTCTTT	CASSLAGGQKEAFF
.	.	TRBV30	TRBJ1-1	TGTGCCGGAGGGACGAACACTGAAGCTTTCTTT	CAGGTNTEAFF
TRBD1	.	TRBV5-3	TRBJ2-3	TGTGCCAGAAGCTTGGTACAGGGACAGGGTTATTGTACAGATACGCAGTATTTT	CARSLVQGQGYCTDTQYF
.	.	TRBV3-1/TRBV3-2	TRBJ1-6	TGTGCCAGCAGCCAAGTCTCTGATTCACCCCTCCACTTT	CASSQVSDSPLHF
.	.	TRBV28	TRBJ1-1	TGTGCCAGCAGTTTCAATATGAACACTGAAGCTTTCTTT	CASSFNMNTEAFF
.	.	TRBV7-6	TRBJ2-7	TGTGCCAGCAGCTTAGGAAGCGGGTCCTACCCCTACGAGCAGTACTTC	CASSLGSGSYPYEQYF
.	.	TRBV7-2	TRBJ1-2	TGTGCCAGCAGCTCTTTTAGGGGCTACACCTTC	CASSSFRGYTF
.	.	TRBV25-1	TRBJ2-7	TGTGCCAGCAGTGAATCAGGGGTCGCCTACGAGCAGTACTTC	CASSESGVAYEQYF
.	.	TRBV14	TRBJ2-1	TGTGCCAGCAGCCCAAGGGGATACTACAATGAGCAGTTCTTC	CASSPRGYYNEQFF
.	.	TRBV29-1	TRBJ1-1	TGCAGCGTTCTCGGAGGCGACACTGAAGCTTTCTTT	CSVLGGDTEAFF
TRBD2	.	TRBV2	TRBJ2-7	TGTGCCAGCAGTGAAAGGCCTAGCGGGAGTTACGAGCAGTACTTC	CASSERPSGSYEQYF